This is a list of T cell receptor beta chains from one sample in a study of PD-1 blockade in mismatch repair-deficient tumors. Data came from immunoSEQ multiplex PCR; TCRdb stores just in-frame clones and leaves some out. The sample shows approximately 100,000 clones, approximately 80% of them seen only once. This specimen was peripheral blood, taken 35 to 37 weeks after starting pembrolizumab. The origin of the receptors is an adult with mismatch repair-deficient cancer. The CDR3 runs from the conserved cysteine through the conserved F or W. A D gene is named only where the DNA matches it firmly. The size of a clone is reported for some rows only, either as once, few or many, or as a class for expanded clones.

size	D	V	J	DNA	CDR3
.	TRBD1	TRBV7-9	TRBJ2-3	TGTGCCAGCAGCTTAGGGTCGACAGGGGCGAACACAGATACGCAGTATTTT	CASSLGSTGANTDTQYF
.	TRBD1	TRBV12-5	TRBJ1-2	TGTGCTAGTGCCCTGGGGGACAGGGCCTATGGCTACACCTTC	CASALGDRAYGYTF
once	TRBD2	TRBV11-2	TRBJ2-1	TGTGCCAGCAGCTTATCGTCTAGCGGGAGTGGCTCTTTTCGTGAGCAGTTCTTC	CASSLSSSGSGSFREQFF
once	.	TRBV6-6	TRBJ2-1	TGTGCCAGCAGGAGGGACTCCGGCTCCTACAATGAGCAGTTCTTC	CASRRDSGSYNEQFF
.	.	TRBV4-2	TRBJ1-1	TGTGCCAGCAGCCAAGTCTTCGGGTTGACCGAAGCTTTCTTT	CASSQVFGLTEAFF
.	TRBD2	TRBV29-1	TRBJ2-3	TGCAGCGTTCCTAGCGGGAGCCACATACGGAGCACAGATACGCAGTATTTT	CSVPSGSHIRSTDTQYF
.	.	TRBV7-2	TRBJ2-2	TGTGCCAGCAGCTTATTGACCGGGGGGCTGTTTTTT	CASSLLTGGLFF
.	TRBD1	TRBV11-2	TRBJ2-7	TGTGCCAGCAGCTTAGGTGTCCGGGACAGGGTTTCCTACGAGCAGTACTTC	CASSLGVRDRVSYEQYF
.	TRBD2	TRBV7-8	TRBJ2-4	TGTGCCAGCAGCACCGGGACTAGCGGGGGCATCCAAAGGGGGGCCAAAAACATTCAGTACTTC	CASSTGTSGGIQRGAKNIQYF
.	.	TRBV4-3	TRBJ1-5	TGCGCCAGCAGCCAAGGTTGGGGGATGCCCCAGCATTTT	CASSQGWGMPQHF
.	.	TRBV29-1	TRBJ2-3	TGCAGCGTTACCCTGGGGGGCGCTCCCACAGATACGCAGTATTTT	CSVTLGGAPTDTQYF
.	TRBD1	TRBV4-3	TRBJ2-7	TGCGCCAGCAGCCAAGATCTCACAGGGGAAAGGTGCGAGCAGTACTTC	CASSQDLTGERCEQYF
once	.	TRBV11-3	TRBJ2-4	TGTGCCAGCCGGGACGGGACGAGGGAAAACATTCAGTACTTC	CASRDGTRENIQYF
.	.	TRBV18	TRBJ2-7	TGTGCCAGCTCACCGAATAACAACGAGCAGTACTTC	CASSPNNNEQYF
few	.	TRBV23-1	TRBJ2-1	TGCGCCAGCAGTCAATATCGTCTAGTTAAGGAGTTCTTC	CASSQYRLVKEFF
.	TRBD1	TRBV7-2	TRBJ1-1	TGTGCCAGCAGCTTAGGGGGACAGCAAGCTTTCTTT	CASSLGGQQAFF
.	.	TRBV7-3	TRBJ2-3	TGTGCCAGCAGCTTAGGGTCAGGTCTTAGCACAGATACGCAGTATTTT	CASSLGSGLSTDTQYF
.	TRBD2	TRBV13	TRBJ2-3	TGTGCCAGCAGCCCAAGACTAGCGGGAGCTGGCACAGATACGCAGTATTTT	CASSPRLAGAGTDTQYF
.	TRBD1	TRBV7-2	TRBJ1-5	TGTGCCAGTGCACCCGGGACAGCTTATAATCAGCCCCAGCATTTT	CASAPGTAYNQPQHF
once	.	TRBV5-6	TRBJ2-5	TGTGCCAGCAGCTTGGCTTCAGGGATCCAAGAGACCCAGTACTTC	CASSLASGIQETQYF
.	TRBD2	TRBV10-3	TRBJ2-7	TGTGCCATCAGTGAGGGACTAGCGGGGACTTCCTACGAGCAGTACTTC	CAISEGLAGTSYEQYF
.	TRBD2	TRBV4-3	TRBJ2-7	TGCGCCAGCAGCCAAACTAGCGGATTCTACGAGCAGTACTTC	CASSQTSGFYEQYF
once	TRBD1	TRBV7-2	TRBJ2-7	TGTGCCAGCAGCTTCGACCGGGACAGGGGCACCTACGAGCAGTACTTC	CASSFDRDRGTYEQYF
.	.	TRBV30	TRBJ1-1	TGTGCCTGGAGTAAGCTTGAAGCTTTCTTT	CAWSKLEAFF
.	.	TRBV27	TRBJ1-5	TGTGCCAGCAGTTTACAGGGGTGGAGTCAGCCCCAGCATTTT	CASSLQGWSQPQHF
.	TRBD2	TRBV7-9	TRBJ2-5	TGTGCCACTGCCGACCTCGGGGGGGTAGAGACCCAGTACTTC	CATADLGGVETQYF
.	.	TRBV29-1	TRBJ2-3	TGCAGCGTTGAAGAAGTTACCACAGATACGCAGTATTTT	CSVEEVTTDTQYF
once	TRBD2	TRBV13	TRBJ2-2	TGTGCCAGCAGCGCTTGGACTAGCGGGACCACCGGGGAGCTGTTTTTT	CASSAWTSGTTGELFF
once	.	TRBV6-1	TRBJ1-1	TGTGCCAGCAGGTTATATTATGACAACACTGAAGCTTTCTTT	CASRLYYDNTEAFF
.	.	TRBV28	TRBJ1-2	TGTGCCAGCAGTTTTATCGGCAGAGCGTATGGCTACACCTTC	CASSFIGRAYGYTF
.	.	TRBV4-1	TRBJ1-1	TGCGCCAGCAGCCAAGCCCCCGCGGGGAACACTGAAGCTTTCTTT	CASSQAPAGNTEAFF
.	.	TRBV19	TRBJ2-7	TGTGCCAGTACTGGGCAGGGCGACGTTCCCGGCTCCTACGAGCAGTACTTC	CASTGQGDVPGSYEQYF
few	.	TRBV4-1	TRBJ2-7	TGCGCCAGCAGCCAAGACCCAGGGGCGATCGGCGAGCAGTACTTC	CASSQDPGAIGEQYF
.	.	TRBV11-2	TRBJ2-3	TGTGCCAGCAGCAGACGTTACACAGATACGCAGTATTTT	CASSRRYTDTQYF
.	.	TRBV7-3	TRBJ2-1	TGTGCCAGCAGCTTAGTGGTGGGAGAGGACAATGAGCAGTTCTTC	CASSLVVGEDNEQFF
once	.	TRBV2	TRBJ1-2	TGTGCCAGCAGTGACGGCCAATTCTATGGCTACACCTTC	CASSDGQFYGYTF
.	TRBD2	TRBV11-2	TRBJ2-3	TGTGCCAGCAGCTTAGTAACTAGCGGGAGGTTGGCAGATACGCAGTATTTT	CASSLVTSGRLADTQYF
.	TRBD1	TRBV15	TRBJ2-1	TGTGCCACCAGCAGAGCATTCCCCGGGACAGGAACCTACAATGAGCAGTTCTTC	CATSRAFPGTGTYNEQFF
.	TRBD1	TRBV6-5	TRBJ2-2	TGTGCCAGCAGTTACTCGGCAGGGGGCAGCTCCGGGGAGCTGTTTTTT	CASSYSAGGSSGELFF
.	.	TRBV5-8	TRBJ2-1	TGTGCCAGCCCAGTTTTCAACTATGAGCAGTTCTTC	CASPVFNYEQFF
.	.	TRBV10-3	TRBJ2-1	TGTGCAACCGCGGGAGCAGGGGATGAGCAGTTCTTC	CATAGAGDEQFF
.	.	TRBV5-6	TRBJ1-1	TGTGCCAGCAGGTCACAGGGAACGGGGCTCTTCTTT	CASRSQGTGLFF
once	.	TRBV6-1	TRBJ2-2	TGTGCCAGCAGTGAAATCGGGGGAGTGGCGCCCGGGGAGCTGTTTTTT	CASSEIGGVAPGELFF
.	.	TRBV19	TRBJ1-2	TGTGCCAGTAGTATTCGACAGACTAACTATGGCTACACCTTC	CASSIRQTNYGYTF